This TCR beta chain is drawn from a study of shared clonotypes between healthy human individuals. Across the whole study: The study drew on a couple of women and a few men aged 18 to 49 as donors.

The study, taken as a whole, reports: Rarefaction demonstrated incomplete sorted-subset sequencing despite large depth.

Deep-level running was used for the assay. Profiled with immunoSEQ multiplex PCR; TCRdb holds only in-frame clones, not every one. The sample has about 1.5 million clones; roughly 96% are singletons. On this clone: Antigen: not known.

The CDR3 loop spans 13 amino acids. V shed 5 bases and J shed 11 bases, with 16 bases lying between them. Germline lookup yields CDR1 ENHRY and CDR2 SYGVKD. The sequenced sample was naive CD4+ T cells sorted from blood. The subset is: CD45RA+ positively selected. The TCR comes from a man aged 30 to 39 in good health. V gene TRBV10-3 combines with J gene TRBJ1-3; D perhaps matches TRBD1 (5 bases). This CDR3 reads CAISTGTVVPIYF. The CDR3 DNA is TGTGCCATCAGTACCGGGACTGTGGTACCCATATATTTT.